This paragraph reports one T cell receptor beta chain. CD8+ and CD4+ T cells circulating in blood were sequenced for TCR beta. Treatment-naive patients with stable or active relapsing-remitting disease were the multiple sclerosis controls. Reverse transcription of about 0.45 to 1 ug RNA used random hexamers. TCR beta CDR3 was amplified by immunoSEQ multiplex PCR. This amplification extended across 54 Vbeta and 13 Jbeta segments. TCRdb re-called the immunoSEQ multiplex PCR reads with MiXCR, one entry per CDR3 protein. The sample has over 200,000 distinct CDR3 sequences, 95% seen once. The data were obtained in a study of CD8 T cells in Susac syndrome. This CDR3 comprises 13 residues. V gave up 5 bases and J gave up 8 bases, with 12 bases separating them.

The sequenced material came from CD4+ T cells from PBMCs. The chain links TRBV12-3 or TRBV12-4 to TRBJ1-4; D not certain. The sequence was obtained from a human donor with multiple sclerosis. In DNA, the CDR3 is TGTGCCAGCAGTCCTCAGCTTAACGAAAAACTGTTTTTT. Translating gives CASSPQLNEKLFF.